This T cell receptor beta chain comes out of a study of regulatory T cells in long-lasting Graves disease. Study-level background: Persistence in Graves' disease required over 5 years of antithyroid drugs plus positive TSH receptor antibodies.

General observations from the study: TRBV28, TRBJ1-2 and TRBJ2-5 emerged as the favored segments in persistent disease.

A remark on this clonotype: Its antigen is unknown.

Time point noted: persistent/refractory GD, antithyroid drugs over 5 years with positive TRAb. Extracted PBMC RNA gave rise to the TCR library. An endocrinology department in Xi'an, China, recruited the patients. Libraries of TCR beta came from iRepertoire HTBI primers plus Arm-PCR of CDR3 regions. From the multiplex PCR reads, TCRdb called clonotypes with MiXCR, one entry per CDR3 protein. The table has hundreds of thousands of distinct CDR3 sequences, around 23% seen once; the top ten hold roughly an eighth. With 6 bases clipped from V and 10 bases from J, the junction kept 6 bases outside the gene matches. The CDR3 is 14 residues long. CDR1 and CDR2 from the germline V gene are LNHNV and YYDKDF (reference sequence).

The TCR comes from a female donor with Graves disease. Sequencing was performed on peripheral blood mononuclear cells (PBMCs), taken when the disease was refractory, from a patient treated with antithyroid drugs. The J gene is TRBJ1-6, the V gene TRBV15; 10 positions agree with TRBD1. CDR3 coding DNA: TGTGCCACCAGTAGGGGACAGGGGCGGTCACCCCTCCACTTT. Its protein is CATSRGQGRSPLHF.